Listed here is a single T cell receptor beta chain. A much larger clone differs from this one at a single base, so this may be a read error. The sample has other DNA sequences that encode this CDR3 too. Recent acute infections and vaccinations were absent in the healthy HIV-negative adult donors. The data are from a study of shared clonotypes between healthy human individuals. The genomic DNA of each subset was split evenly across several immunoSEQ plates. Assay: immunoSEQ multiplex PCR; the TCRdb copy retains only in-frame clones and omits some. The table has over 400,000 clones, 65% to 85% seen once. CDR3 length: 17 residues. CDR1 is SNHLY, CDR2 FYNNEI, per germline.

The sample taken for sequencing was PBMCs. The V and J genes are TRBV2 and TRBJ2-1; TRBD2 matches at 10 bases. The sequence was collected from a woman aged 40 to 50 in good health. Some clones in this sample may be carry-over from other donors' samples. Here the CDR3 DNA reads TGTGCTAGCAGTGAGGGGGGAGCGGGAGGGCCGGACAATGAGCAGTTCTTC. Translating it yields CASSEGGAGGPDNEQFF.